Listed here is a single TCR beta chain. At one end the junction does not follow the germline gene, possibly because of a read error. 13 Jbeta primers and 60 Vbeta primers were used for the PCR. Libraries were prepared by immunoSEQ multiplex PCR; TCRdb keeps only in-frame clonotypes and omits some of them. The table has roughly 38,000 clones, 70% to 80% seen once. The data were taken from a study of cytomegalovirus exposure and HLA in healthy donors. Germline V gene lookup returns CDR1 SEHNR and CDR2 FQNEAQ (reference sequence). The CDR3 covers 16 residues. The source material was PBMCs. This receptor was taken from a young woman in good health and CMV-seropositive. The chain uses TRBV7-9 and TRBJ2-7; 7 bases line up with TRBD1. The CDR3 reads CARSSLPRGRSYEQYF. For the CDR3, the DNA is TGTGCCCGCAGCTCCCTCCCGAGGGGGCGTAGCTACGAGCAGTACTTC.